The 25 T cell receptor delta chains below come from one sample, sequenced in a study of DNA immune sequencing with unique molecular identifiers. Genomic DNA underwent 32-plex PCR targeting all 8 TRDV and 4 TRDJ genes. Adapter PCR followed roughly 3 barcoding PCR cycles that attached a 12-nucleotide UMI. TCRdb applied CATT to the multiplex PCR reads for clone calling. The data contain several thousand delta-chain clones, 10% to 15% of them seen just once; the ten biggest clones take up about 47%. The source material was gamma-delta T cells enriched from blood buffy coat, or unenriched PBMCs (not recorded which). The receptors were gathered from a human donor in good health.

This clone was counted many times. For this DNA, TCRdb reports the protein of a much larger clone, which diverges at residue 11, most likely from a read error; the protein presented here is translated directly from the DNA. The chain carries TRDV2 and TRDJ1; 9 nucleotides agree with TRDD3. This CDR3 region has 17 residues. V gave up 1 base and J gave up 0 bases; unmatched junction bases: 8. Germline values: CDR1 GEAIGNYY, CDR2 EKD. CDR3 DNA: TGTGCCTGTGACACTCTGGGGGATGGAAAGAACACCGATAAACTCATCTTT. Protein sequence: CACDTLGDGKNTDKLIF.

This clone has at least ten counts. The chain carries TRDV2 and TRDJ3; 8 nucleotides line up with TRDD3. The V gene's germline CDR1 is GEAIGNYY and CDR2 EKD. The CDR3 has 19 amino acids. V dropped 1 base and J dropped 1; count of bases not matched to a gene: 8. The chain's CDR3 is CACDTTGGRASWDTRQMFF. The CDR3 region has the DNA TGTGCCTGTGACACTACTGGGGGCCGCGCATCCTGGGACACCCGACAGATGTTTTTC.

This clone has a handful of counts. Translating this DNA gives a protein that differs at residue 6 from the TCRdb one, which belongs to a much larger clone; a read error is likely, and the protein shown is this translation. J is TRDJ1 and V is TRDV3; 7 nucleotides match TRDD3. Germline trimming cut 2 bases from V and 0 bases from J; bases unmatched to any gene: 21. CDR3 length: 19 residues. The V gene's germline CDR1 is TVYSNPD and CDR2 GDNSRS (reference sequence). The CDR3 DNA reads as TGTGCCTTTCGACATTACTTCCGTAAGGGGGATTTGTACACCGATAAACTCATCTTT. Protein: CAFRHYFRKGDLYTDKLIF. Drawing the rest from reference TRDV3 and TRDJ1, the complete variable domain is CDKVTQSSPDQTVASGSEVVLLCTYDTVYSNPDLFWYRIRPDYSFQFVFYGDNSRSEGADFTQGRFSVKHILTQKAFHLVISPVRTEDSATYYCAFRHYFRKGDLYTDKLIFGKGTRVTVEP.

This clone was recorded a few times. TCRdb pairs this DNA with a much larger clone's protein that differs at residue 4, likely a read error; the protein shown was translated from the DNA. V gene TRDV2 combines with J gene TRDJ1; 12 bases map to TRDD3. Germline-derived CDR1 and CDR2 are GEAIGNYY and EKD. This CDR3 is built from 16 residues. Germline trimming cut 6 bases from V and 3 bases from J; bases unmatched to any gene: 10. The CDR3 DNA is TGTGCCTGTTACAAGCTGGGGGATACGCAGGCCGATAAACTCATCTTT. Protein product: CACYKLGDTQADKLIF.

Judged by abundance, this clone is large (0.1 to 1%). The chain combines TRDV2 with TRDJ1; TRDD3 aligns across 11 bases. After removal of 3 bases from V and 0 bases from J, the junction contained 8 bases not matched to a gene. Germline assignment: CDR1 GEAIGNYY and CDR2 EKD. CDR3 length equals 17 residues. The CDR3 here is CACDSLMGDTDTDKLIF. The CDR3 DNA follows: TGTGCCTGTGACTCGCTGATGGGGGATACGGACACCGATAAACTCATCTTT.

Judged by abundance, this clone is medium-sized. Within the sample, other DNA sequences also encode this same CDR3. The rearrangement links TRDV2 to TRDJ1; a weak D match, TRDD2 (5 bases). The V gene lost 1 base and the J gene lost 3 bases, with 14 bases spanning the gap. This CDR3 has 15 amino acids. Germline CDR1 is GEAIGNYY and CDR2 is EKD. The CDR3 protein is CACDTLDLPSDKLIF. The DNA for the CDR3 is TGTGCCTGTGACACACTTGATCTTCCCTCCGATAAACTCATCTTT.

This clone was detected ten times or more. The protein given by TCRdb reflects a much larger clone and differs at residue 4 from this DNA's translation, likely from a read error; the protein shown is the DNA's translation. The genes are TRDV2 and TRDJ1, with 12 bases identical to TRDD3. There are 16 residues in the CDR3. V gave up 5 bases and J gave up 3 bases; unmatched junction bases: 9. Germline V CDR1 and CDR2: GEAIGNYY, EKD. CDR3 region: CACGKLGDTQADKLIF. The CDR3 DNA follows: TGTGCCTGTGGCAAGCTGGGGGATACGCAGGCCGATAAACTCATCTTT.

Ten or more counts support this clone. This sequence joins TRDV2 and TRDJ1, with 8 bases matching TRDD3. The CDR3 runs to 21 residues. After removal of 0 bases from V and 0 bases from J, the junction contained 20 bases not matched to a gene. The germline gives CDR1 GEAIGNYY, CDR2 EKD. CDR3 bases: TGTGCCTGTGACACCGTTATTATGGGGGATCCACCAGTTGAGTACACCGATAAACTCATCTTT. Encoded protein: CACDTVIMGDPPVEYTDKLIF.

This clone was detected only a few times. The amino acid sequence in TCRdb belongs to a much larger clone and departs from this DNA's translation at residue 3, likely a sequencing read error; the sequence shown is translated from the DNA. The V gene is TRDV2, the J gene TRDJ1; 9 bases match TRDD3. The CDR3 sequence is 17 residues long. The V gene's germline CDR1 is GEAIGNYY and CDR2 EKD. The CDR3 DNA follows: TGTGCCCGTGACACCCTTACTGGGGGACCCTACACCGATAAACTCATCTTT. As protein: CARDTLTGGPYTDKLIF.

There are a few counts of this clone. The TCRdb protein, from a much larger clone, departs from this DNA's translation at residue 15, likely by read error; the protein shown derives from the DNA. The J gene is TRDJ3, the V gene TRDV2; 13 nucleotides match TRDD3. The germline V gene encodes CDR1 GEAIGNYY and CDR2 EKD. The CDR3 extends over 20 amino acids. CDR3 coding DNA: TGTGCCTGTGACAATGTACTGGGGGATACGACCTCCTGGGACATCCGACAGATGTTTTTC. It codes for CACDNVLGDTTSWDIRQMFF.

This clone was seen at least ten times. V usage is TRDV1 and J usage is TRDJ1; 12 nucleotides agree with TRDD3. In the absence of a J gene in TCRdb, the DNA was matched to germline to assign it here. V lost 4 bases to trimming and J lost 4 bases; unmatched junction nucleotides: 31. Germline CDR1 reads TSWWSYY; CDR2 reads QGS. This CDR3 has 24 amino acids. The CDR3 DNA reads as TGTGCTCTTGGGGCCCCAAACTTCCTACTCTTATCCTGGGGGATACGCGTCGAGAACGATAAACTCATCTTT. The encoded protein is CALGAPNFLLLSWGIRVENDKLIF.

As for this clone: This probably arose from a read error, given a far larger clone one base away. This specimen includes other DNA sequences encoding the same CDR3. The gene calls are TRDV2 and TRDJ1; TRDD3 agrees at 8 bases. Germline lookup yields CDR1 GEAIGNYY and CDR2 EKD. The CDR3 consists of 18 residues. Trimming removed 4 bases from V and 0 bases from J; junction bases left unmatched: 15. CDR3 DNA sequence: TGTGCCTGTGATCCTGTACTGGGGGGCCCCCCGTACACCGATAAACTCATCTTT. It encodes CACDPVLGGPPYTDKLIF.

This clone occurred a few times. The TCRdb record carries a much larger clone's protein, which differs from this DNA's translation at residue 4; a read error is the likely cause, and the protein listed here is the DNA translation. V is TRDV2 and J is TRDJ1, with 11 bases fitting TRDD3. Germline V CDR1 and CDR2: GEAIGNYY, EKD. There are 18 residues in the CDR3. The ends lost 6 bases at V and 7 bases at J; junction bases unmatched: 21. CDR3 coding DNA: TGTGCCTGTTACCCCGTCGGGACGGCTGGGGGATACCGGGGTAAACTCATCTTT. Translation: CACYPVGTAGGYRGKLIF.

This clone occurred a few times. Translating this DNA gives a protein that differs at residue 5 from the TCRdb one, which belongs to a much larger clone; a read error is likely, and the protein shown is this translation. The rearrangement uses TRDV2 and TRDJ1; TRDD3 aligns across 8 bases. After removal of 2 bases from V and 0 bases from J, the junction contained 19 bases not matched to a gene. Germline V gene lookup returns CDR1 GEAIGNYY and CDR2 EKD. CDR3 length: 20 residues. For the CDR3, the DNA is TGTGCCTGTGACAACCTGAGGGTTTCTGGGGGACACGAGTACACCGATAAACTCATCTTT. Residues: CACDNLRVSGGHEYTDKLIF.

Note on this clone: A much larger clone differs by one base, so this may be a read error. Other nucleotide sequences from this sample produce the same CDR3. The rearrangement links TRDV1 to TRDJ1, with D perhaps given as TRDD2 or TRDD3 (8 bases each). TCRdb carries no J gene annotation; the J gene was assigned here by matching the DNA with germline. This CDR3 has 25 residues. The germline CDR1 and CDR2 sequences are TSWWSYY and QGS. The V and J ends lost 1 base and 2 bases respectively, with 41 bases between them. This chain's CDR3 is CALGEPSPLGLPINLGDLGTDKLIF. CDR3 nucleotides: TGTGCTCTTGGGGAACCCTCCCCCCTTGGCCTTCCTATTAATCTGGGGGACCTCGGAACCGATAAACTCATCTTT.

In its sample, this clone was seen many times. V is TRDV1 and J is TRDJ1; 12 bases are shared with TRDD3. Here the J gene was assigned by germline matching of the DNA, as TCRdb has none. Per the germline V gene, CDR1 is TSWWSYY and CDR2 is QGS. The CDR3 spans 25 residues. J lost 3 bases, V lost 5 bases, and 34 bases had no gene match. CDR3 sequence: CALGKNGLSDNRVLGDTRSSDKLIF. DNA of the CDR3: TGTGCTCTTGGGAAGAACGGACTCTCTGACAACCGGGTACTGGGGGATACTAGGTCGTCCGATAAACTCATCTTT.

With regard to this clone: A far larger clone is off by one base, so a read error is likely. This sample also contains other DNA sequences that code for the same CDR3. The rearrangement joins TRDV2 to TRDJ1; TRDD3 agrees at 10 bases. V lost 3 bases, J lost 5 bases, and 14 bases stayed unmatched. The CDR3 has 17 residues. Germline CDR1 GEAIGNYY, CDR2 EKD. DNA for the CDR3: TGTGCCTGTGACCTACTGGGGGATCGGGCTTCGACAGATAAACTCATCTTT. Translating it yields CACDLLGDRASTDKLIF.

This clone appeared many times. J is TRDJ3 and V is TRDV2; D might be TRDD3 (5 bases). V dropped 0 bases and J dropped 0 bases, with 14 bases sitting between them. This CDR3 has 19 amino acids. Germline values: CDR1 GEAIGNYY, CDR2 EKD. CDR3 in DNA: TGTGCCTGTGACACCGTAGCGGAGGGGAGCTCCTGGGACACCCGACAGATGTTTTTC. This gives the protein CACDTVAEGSSWDTRQMFF.

This clone was seen ten or more times. The V and J genes are TRDV1 and TRDJ1, with D tentatively TRDD2 (5 bases). TCRdb lists no J gene, so it was determined here by aligning the DNA to germline. In germline, CDR1 is TSWWSYY, CDR2 QGS. Trimming removed 2 bases at V and 0 bases at J, with 37 bases between. The length of the CDR3 is 24 residues. CDR3 in amino acids: CALGERSPTFFVFPRAVYTDKLIF. Written as DNA, the CDR3 is TGTGCTCTTGGGGAAAGGTCCCCCACCTTCTTTGTCTTTCCCCGCGCTGTGTACACCGATAAACTCATCTTT.

This clone was detected ten times or more. The rearrangement links TRDV3 to TRDJ1, with 9 bases identical to TRDD3. V shed 1 base, J shed 0 bases, and the junction held 3 bases outside the gene matches. The germline V gene encodes CDR1 TVYSNPD and CDR2 GDNSRS (reference sequence). The CDR3 has 14 amino acids. The CDR3 sequence is CAFTGGSYTDKLIF. The CDR3 DNA reads TGTGCCTTTACTGGGGGATCGTACACCGATAAACTCATCTTT.

The V gene corresponds to TRDV1; no J gene was called; TRDD3, the table's D call, was not compared with the DNA. The germline V gene has CDR1 TSWWSYY and CDR2 QGS. The CDR3 sequence is 23 residues long. The CDR3 DNA follows: TGTGCTCTTGGGATACATCGGACCCTTCCTACTTTCCTCTGGGGGATACCCACCGATAATCTCATCTTT. Its protein is CALGIHRTLPTFLWGIPTDNLIF.

This clone was picked up a small number of times. The protein that TCRdb holds for this DNA derives from a much larger clone and differs from the translated DNA at residue 4, which likely indicates a read error; the protein shown here is translated from the DNA. V is TRDV2 and J is TRDJ1; 7 bases are a match to TRDD3. Germline assignment: CDR1 GEAIGNYY and CDR2 EKD. The junction had 14 bases not matched to a gene; V was cut back by 5 bases and J by 0 bases. The CDR3 has 17 amino acids. CDR3 sequence (DNA): TGTGCCTGTGGCTCCCTCCTGGGGGCTCCCAACACCGATAAACTCATCTTT. Its translation: CACGSLLGAPNTDKLIF.

In this sample, this clone turned up a few times. TCRdb pairs this DNA with a much larger clone's protein that differs at residue 4, likely a read error; the protein shown was translated from the DNA. The J gene is TRDJ3, the V gene TRDV2; no clear D gene. This CDR3 spans 17 amino acids. CDR1 and CDR2 (germline): GEAIGNYY, EKD. CDR3 nucleotides: TGTGCCTGTCACACATCGCCCCCCTCCTGGGACACCCGACAGATGTTTTTC. This encodes CACHTSPPSWDTRQMFF.

Worth noting for this clone: One base separates it from a far larger clone, so it is likely a read error. This CDR3 is also generated by other DNA sequences in the sample. This sequence joins TRDV2 and TRDJ1; 13 bases match TRDD3. In germline, CDR1 is GEAIGNYY, CDR2 EKD. After removal of 0 bases from V and 0 bases from J, the junction contained 12 bases not matched to a gene. The CDR3 is 20 residues long. CDR3 nucleotides: TGTGCCTGTGACACCGTCGCTACTGGGGGATACGGAGGTTACACCGATAAACTCATCTTT. It specifies CACDTVATGGYGGYTDKLIF.

Notes on this clone: A read error may be the cause here, since a much bigger clone is one base away. The chain joins TRDV1 to TRDJ1; 10 nucleotides match TRDD3. The J gene comes from matching the DNA to germline here; TCRdb lacks it. CDR1 and CDR2 from the germline V gene are TSWWSYY and QGS. The junction had 28 bases not matched to a gene; V was cut back by 3 bases and J by 3 bases. The length of the CDR3 is 23 residues. In nucleotides, the CDR3 is TGTGCTCTTGGGGACCCTCGGTCTTCCCGACGGGGCATAGTGGGGGATACATCCGATAAACTCATCTTT. Encoded protein: CALGDPRSSRRGIVGDTSDKLIF.